The TCR beta chain described here comes from a study of persistence of HIV-infected CD4 T cells. General study points: Antigen-responding cells were enriched for degenerate expanded CDR3beta sequences.

This was the immunoSEQ version 4 assay in survey mode. Each sample used up to roughly 1 ug genomic DNA diluted to 8.5 to 10 ng/uL. Generated by immunoSEQ multiplex PCR, the TCRdb table keeps only in-frame clones and is missing some. The table records 15,000 to 20,000 clones, more than 75% of them present only once. The stimulus was lysate of CMV-infected fibroblasts, approximately 9.7 ug/mL. Responding CD4+ T cells were sorted by upregulation of both CD40 ligand and CD69. Stimulated PBMCs had first been depleted of CD8+ T cells. This clone has only a few counts. As yet, its antigen is unknown. Between the trimmed V and J ends, which lost 4 bases and 6 bases, there was a span of 10 bases. The V gene's germline CDR1 is SGHVS and CDR2 FQNEAQ. The CDR3 totals 13 residues.

This sequence joins TRBV7-8 and TRBJ1-5; TRBD1 might be the D (6 bases). The material sequenced was CD4+ T cells sorted from PBMCs after roughly 18-hour stimulation, taken from a patient who received antiretroviral therapy. The clonotype comes from an adult man with HIV who was CMV-seropositive. The CDR3 reads CASSSRGGQPQHF. In nucleotides, the CDR3 is TGTGCCAGCAGCTCCAGGGGAGGTCAGCCCCAGCATTTT. Based on the CDR3 plus reference TRBV7-8 and TRBJ1-5, the full variable domain is GAGVSQSPRYKVAKRGQDVALRCDPISGHVSLFWYQQALGQGPEFLTYFQNEAQLDKSGLPSDRFFAERPEGSVSTLKIQRTQQEDSAVYLCASSSRGGQPQHFGDGTRLSIL.